This record concerns one T cell receptor beta chain sequence. In blood CD8+ and CD4+ T cells, TCR beta underwent sequencing. Random hexamers were used to reverse transcribe an amount of roughly 0.45 to 1 ug RNA. Multiplex PCR with immunoSEQ amplified the TCR beta CDR3 across 54 Vbeta and 13 Jbeta. TCRdb re-derived calls from the immunoSEQ multiplex PCR reads in MiXCR, one entry per CDR3 protein. The repertoire includes about 120,000 distinct CDR3 sequences, 94% of them detected once, and around 0.1% sits in the top ten. This sample is part of a study of CD8 T cells in Susac syndrome. Trimming cost V 3 bases and J 1 base, with 6 bases left between them. Germline assignment: CDR1 SEHNR and CDR2 FQNEAQ (reference sequence). This CDR3 has 13 amino acids.

The sample was CD4+ T cells from PBMCs. The TCR sequence derives from a human donor in good health. The chain carries TRBV7-9 and TRBJ1-1; D is undetermined. In DNA, the CDR3 is TGTGCCAGCAGCTTTGATGGGAACACTGAAGCTTTCTTT. It encodes CASSFDGNTEAFF.